Listed below are T cell receptor beta chains from one sample, sequenced in a study of T cell changes during pregnancy in multiple sclerosis. TCRdb's table, derived via immunoSEQ multiplex PCR, lists solely in-frame clones and lacks some. This table has about 51,000 clones, 93% appearing once. This specimen consisted of peripheral blood, obtained in the second trimester of pregnancy. The receptor set was obtained from a female donor with multiple sclerosis, enrolled in a pregnancy study. The CDR3 runs from the conserved cysteine through the conserved F or W. The D gene is left open where the match is weak. Clone size is shown for a subset of rows, as once, few, many or a class of expanded clone.

>TRBV4-1|TRBJ2-7|TRBD1|.
TGCGCCAGCAGCCAGGACCATCGGGACAGCAACTACGAGCAGTACTTC
CASSQDHRDSNYEQYF
>TRBV19|TRBJ2-5|.|.
TGTGCCAGTAGTATGGTCTGGGGGCCGATGGCCCAGTACTTC
CASSMVWGPMAQYF
>TRBV15|TRBJ1-2|.|.
TGTGCCACCAGCAGAACAGGGCGCGCTGGCGGCTACACCTTC
CATSRTGRAGGYTF
>TRBV4-3|TRBJ2-4|TRBD2|.
TGCGCCAGCAGCCAAGATGGGGGACTAGCGGAAAACATTCAGTACTTC
CASSQDGGLAENIQYF
>TRBV10-3|TRBJ1-2|TRBD1|.
TGTGCCATCAGTAACGCGGACAGGGCCAACTATGGCTACACCTTC
CAISNADRANYGYTF
>TRBV11-3|TRBJ2-5|.|.
TGTGCCAGCAGCTTGACTAGCCAAGAGACCCAGTACTTC
CASSLTSQETQYF
>TRBV2|TRBJ1-5|.|.
TGTGCCAGCAGTGAAGGTCCTATAGGCAATCAGCCCCAGCATTTT
CASSEGPIGNQPQHF
>TRBV7-2|TRBJ2-1|TRBD2|.
TGTGCCAGCAGGAACGGGGGGGGCGCCTACAATGAGCAGTTCTTC
CASRNGGGAYNEQFF
>TRBV18|TRBJ2-7|TRBD2|.
TGTGCCAGCTCACCACCTCTAGCGGGAGCCTACGAGCAGTACTTC
CASSPPLAGAYEQYF
>TRBV9|TRBJ2-1|.|.
TGTGCCAGCAACCCCGGGAGTAACAATGAGCAGTTCTTC
CASNPGSNNEQFF
>TRBV29-1|TRBJ2-1|TRBD1|.
TGCAGCGGGGGACAGAACACCTACAATGAGCAGTTCTTC
CSGGQNTYNEQFF
>TRBV7-6|TRBJ1-3|.|.
TGTGCCAGCAGCGGACAATCAAACACCATATATTTT
CASSGQSNTIYF
>TRBV11-1|TRBJ2-2|.|.
TGTGCCAGCAGCTTAGCGGCAACGAACACCGGGGAGCTGTTTTTT
CASSLAATNTGELFF
>TRBV9|TRBJ2-7|TRBD1|.
TGTGCCAGCAGCGTAGCCCCTGGGACAGACTACGAGCAGTACTTC
CASSVAPGTDYEQYF
>TRBV18|TRBJ2-5|TRBD2|.
TGTGCCAGCTCCCGCCAGCGGGGGGAGGAGACCCAGTACTTC
CASSRQRGEETQYF
>TRBV29-1|TRBJ2-1|TRBD1|once
TGCAGCGTTCGGAACAGGGGGCCGTACAATGAGCAGTTCTTC
CSVRNRGPYNEQFF
>TRBV29-1|TRBJ1-1|TRBD1|.
TGCAGCTCTAGGACAGGGAGGGGCACTGAAGCTTTCTTT
CSSRTGRGTEAFF
>TRBV4-3|TRBJ2-5|TRBD1|.
TGCGCCAGCAGCCAAGATCGGACAGGGGTAGGGACCCAGTACTTC
CASSQDRTGVGTQYF
>TRBV4-2|TRBJ1-6|.|.
TGTGCCAGCAGCCAAAAGGTCACGGGGATAGATTCACCCCTCCACTTT
CASSQKVTGIDSPLHF
>TRBV7-7|TRBJ2-1|.|few
TGTGCTAGCAGTTCGACTACCTACAATGAGCAGTTCTTC
CASSSTTYNEQFF
>TRBV19|TRBJ2-1|TRBD2|.
TGTGCCATTGGGGCTAGCGGTATCAATGAGCAGTTCTTC
CAIGASGINEQFF
>TRBV7-9|TRBJ2-6|TRBD2|.
TGTGCCAGCAGCTTAGATCGAATAGCGGGAACATCTGGGGCCAACGTCCTGACTTTC
CASSLDRIAGTSGANVLTF
>TRBV7-2|TRBJ1-1|TRBD1|once
TGTGCCAGCAGCATCGGGACAGGGGGCGCGTTAACAGCTTTCTTT
CASSIGTGGALTAFF
>TRBV7-2|TRBJ1-1|.|.
TGTGCCAGCAGCTTAGAGTGGGGAGTGAGGAACACTGAAGCTTTCTTT
CASSLEWGVRNTEAFF
>TRBV27|TRBJ1-2|.|.
TGTGCCAGCAGTTTATTCTCTTTGGGGGACACCAAAGGGGGCTACACCTTC
CASSLFSLGDTKGGYTF
>TRBV18|TRBJ1-2|.|.
TGTGCCAGCTCACCACTGAGGTCAGGGCAGACATATGGCTACACCTTC
CASSPLRSGQTYGYTF
>TRBV28|TRBJ1-3|TRBD1|.
TGTGCCAGCAGTTTCGGGGGACAGGCCGGCTCTGGAAACACCATATATTTT
CASSFGGQAGSGNTIYF
>TRBV7-2|TRBJ1-3|TRBD1|.
TGTGCCAGCAGCTCAACAGGGGGCGAATTTGGAAACACCATATATTTT
CASSSTGGEFGNTIYF
>TRBV28|TRBJ2-1|TRBD1|.
TGTGCCAGCAGCAAGACAGGGGGATTAGACAATGAGCAGTTCTTC
CASSKTGGLDNEQFF
>TRBV11-1|TRBJ2-5|.|.
TGTGCCAGCAGCCGACAGGCTTCAGAGACCCAGTACTTC
CASSRQASETQYF
>TRBV5-1|TRBJ2-1|TRBD2|.
TGCGCCAGCAGCTTGGTCGGTAGCGGGGCCGTAAGCTCCTACAATGAGCAGTTCTTC
CASSLVGSGAVSSYNEQFF
>TRBV2|TRBJ1-1|.|.
TGTGCCACACGTGGGGAGATGAACACTGAAGCTTTCTTT
CATRGEMNTEAFF
>TRBV9|TRBJ2-2|.|.
TGTGCCAGCAGCGTAGCGGCGGGGAGTACCGGGGAGCTGTTTTTT
CASSVAAGSTGELFF
>TRBV7-2|TRBJ2-1|TRBD2|.
TGTGCCAGCAGCTGGGGGACTAGCGGGGAATCGTACAATGAGCAGTTCTTC
CASSWGTSGESYNEQFF
>TRBV13|TRBJ2-3|TRBD2|.
TGTGCCAGCAGCTTCCTAGCGGGAGGGTCGGTCACAGATACGCAGTATTTT
CASSFLAGGSVTDTQYF
>TRBV4-2|TRBJ2-5|TRBD2|.
TGTGCCAGCAGCCCTAGCGGGCAAGAGACCCAGTACTTC
CASSPSGQETQYF
>TRBV25-1|TRBJ2-7|.|.
TGTGCCAGCAGTGCCGGGGGGCTGGAGCAGTACTTC
CASSAGGLEQYF
>TRBV19|TRBJ2-1|.|.
TGTGCCAGTAGTATAGCGATACTAGCTACCAATGAGCAGTTCTTC
CASSIAILATNEQFF
>TRBV25-1|TRBJ2-3|.|.
TGTGCCAGCAGTGATATTGTAAATACGCAGTATTTT
CASSDIVNTQYF
>TRBV11-2|TRBJ2-1|TRBD2|.
TGTGCCAGCAGACAAGGACTAGCGGGAAGCTACAATGAGCAGTTCTTC
CASRQGLAGSYNEQFF
>TRBV5-4|TRBJ1-4|TRBD1|.
TGTGCCAGCAGCTTTACCGGGACAGACAATGAAAAACTGTTTTTT
CASSFTGTDNEKLFF
>TRBV2|TRBJ2-7|TRBD2|.
TGTGCCAGCAGTCCAACTAGCGGCCTCTCCTACGAGCAGTACTTC
CASSPTSGLSYEQYF
>TRBV27|TRBJ1-3|.|.
TGTGCCAGCAGTTCGCCCCCCGGTAATGGAAACACCATATATTTT
CASSSPPGNGNTIYF
>TRBV29-1|TRBJ1-2|.|.
TGCAGCGTTTCCATCCTGGGGAGGAACGGCTACACCTTC
CSVSILGRNGYTF
>TRBV6-1|TRBJ2-3|TRBD2|.
TGTGCCAGCAGTGCATCACTAGCGGGAGGAACAGATACGCAGTATTTT
CASSASLAGGTDTQYF
>TRBV28|TRBJ2-7|.|.
TGTGCCAGCAGTTCCCGGGGCTACGAGCAGTACTTC
CASSSRGYEQYF
>TRBV5-4|TRBJ2-1|.|.
TGTGCCAGCAGCTTGGTCCCACTAGCAAGTTACTTTCTCAATGAGCAGTTCTTC
CASSLVPLASYFLNEQFF
>TRBV28|TRBJ2-5|TRBD2|.
TGTGCCAGCAGTTTTTTACTAGCGGGAGGATTACAAGAGACCCAGTACTTC
CASSFLLAGGLQETQYF
>TRBV18|TRBJ1-1|.|.
TGTGCCAGCTCACCACGGCCTGGCAGCACTGAAGCTTTCTTT
CASSPRPGSTEAFF
>TRBV4-2|TRBJ2-2|TRBD2|few
TGTGCCAGCAGCCCCCTGCGGGAGGGCCTGGACACCGGGGAGCTGTTTTTT
CASSPLREGLDTGELFF
>TRBV25-1|TRBJ2-7|.|.
TGTGCCAGCAGTAGTGGGCATATAAGCGAGCAGTACTTC
CASSSGHISEQYF
>TRBV28|TRBJ2-7|TRBD1|few
TGTGCCAGCAGACGGGACAGACCCTACGAGCAGTACTTC
CASRRDRPYEQYF
>TRBV19|TRBJ2-1|.|.
TGTGCCAGTAGTATATCAGAAACCGCTTATTACAATGAGCAGTTCTTC
CASSISETAYYNEQFF
>TRBV21-1|TRBJ2-5|.|.
TGTGCCAGGAGACCGGAGGGGGGGGAAAAGACCCAGTACTTC
CARRPEGGEKTQYF
>TRBV28|TRBJ1-2|.|.
TGTGCCAGCAGTTTTAGTGGGGCAGGGGCCCCGGGAGGCTACACCTTC
CASSFSGAGAPGGYTF